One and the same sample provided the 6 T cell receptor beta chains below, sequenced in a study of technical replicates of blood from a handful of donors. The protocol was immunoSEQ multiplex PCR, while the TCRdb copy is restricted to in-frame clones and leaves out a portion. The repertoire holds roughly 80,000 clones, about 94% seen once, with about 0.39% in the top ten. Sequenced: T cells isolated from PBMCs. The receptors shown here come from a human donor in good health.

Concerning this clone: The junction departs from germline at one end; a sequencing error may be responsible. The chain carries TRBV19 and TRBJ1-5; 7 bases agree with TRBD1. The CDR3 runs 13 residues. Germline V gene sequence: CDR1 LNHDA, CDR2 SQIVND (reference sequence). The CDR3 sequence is CASDNRGNQPQHF. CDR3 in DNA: TGTGCCAGCGATAACAGGGGCAATCAGCCTCAGCATTTT.

The CDR3 coding sequence is TGTGCCAACTCCGGGACAGCAAAGCTTAACTATGGCTACACCTTC. It specifies CANSGTAKLNYGYTF. The rearrangement uses TRBV2 and TRBJ1-2, with TRBD1 matching over 7 bases. CDR3 length equals 15 residues. The germline V gene encodes CDR1 SNHLY and CDR2 FYNNEI. Trimming at V came to 10 bases and at J to 1 base, leaving 12 bases not matched to a gene. The whole variable domain, filled in from reference TRBV2 and TRBJ1-2, reads EPEVTQTPSHQVTQMGQEVILRCVPISNHLYFYWYRQILGQKVEFLVSFYNNEISEKSEIFDDQFSVERPDGSNFTLKIRSTKLEDSAMYFCANSGTAKLNYGYTFGSGTRLTVV.

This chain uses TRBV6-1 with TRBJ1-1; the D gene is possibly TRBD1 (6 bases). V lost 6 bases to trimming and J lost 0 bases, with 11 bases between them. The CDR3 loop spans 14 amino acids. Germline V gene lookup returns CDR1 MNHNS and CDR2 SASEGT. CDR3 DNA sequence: TGTGCCAGCAGCTACGGACAGATGAACACTGAAGCTTTCTTT. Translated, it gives CASSYGQMNTEAFF.

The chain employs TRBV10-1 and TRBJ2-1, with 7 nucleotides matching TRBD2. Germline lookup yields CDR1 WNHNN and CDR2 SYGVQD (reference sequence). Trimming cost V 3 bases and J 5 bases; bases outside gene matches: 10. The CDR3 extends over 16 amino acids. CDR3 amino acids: CASSEDPSGTHNEQFF. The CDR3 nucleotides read TGCGCCAGCAGTGAAGATCCCAGCGGGACCCACAATGAGCAGTTCTTC.

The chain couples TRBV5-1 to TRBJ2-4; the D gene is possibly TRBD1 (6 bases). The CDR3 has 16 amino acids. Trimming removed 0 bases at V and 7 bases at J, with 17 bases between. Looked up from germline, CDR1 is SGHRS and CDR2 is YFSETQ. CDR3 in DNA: TGCGCCAGCAGCTTGGCCTTGGTAGCAGGGGCGAACATTCAGTACTTC. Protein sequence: CASSLALVAGANIQYF.

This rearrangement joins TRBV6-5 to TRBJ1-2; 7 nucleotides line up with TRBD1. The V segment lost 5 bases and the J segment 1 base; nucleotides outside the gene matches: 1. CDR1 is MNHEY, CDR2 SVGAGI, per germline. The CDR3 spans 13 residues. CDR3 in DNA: TGTGCCAGCAGTGGACAGGTTAACTATGGCTACACCTTC. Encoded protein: CASSGQVNYGYTF.